The clone carrying this T cell receptor (beta chain) has a single count. Its antigen is unknown. A read error may produce the germline difference seen at one junction end. The germline V gene encodes CDR1 SNHLY and CDR2 FYNNEI. The CDR3 consists of 16 residues. The sample is drawn from a study of T cell repertoires in cytomegalovirus infection. The wider study: Recently identified HLA-C-restricted CMV epitopes were among the peptides used. It was the public TCR beta signatures that indicated both CMV infection and matching HLA type.

Study results and caveats: People with CMV and the relevant HLA were identified by cumulative public TCR beta family frequency. Dominating the ex vivo response were HLA-C-restricted CMV-specific TCR beta clonotypes.

A single record per CDR3 protein comes from TCRdb applying MiXCR to the reads. This sample has approximately 100,000 distinct CDR3 sequences; around 45% occur once, and the top ten carry 65% to 75%. The chain links TRBV2 to TRBJ1-1; no definite D call. This TCR was recovered from a human donor in good health (CMV status not recorded). Some clones in this sample may be carry-over from other donors' samples. Sequencing was performed on CD8+ T cells from cultured PBMCs, taken from culture after CMV antigen stimulation. The CDR3 nucleotides read TGTGCCGGCAGTGAAGCGCTTTCGCGGAGGAACACTGAAGCTTTCTTT. As protein: CAGSEALSRRNTEAFF.